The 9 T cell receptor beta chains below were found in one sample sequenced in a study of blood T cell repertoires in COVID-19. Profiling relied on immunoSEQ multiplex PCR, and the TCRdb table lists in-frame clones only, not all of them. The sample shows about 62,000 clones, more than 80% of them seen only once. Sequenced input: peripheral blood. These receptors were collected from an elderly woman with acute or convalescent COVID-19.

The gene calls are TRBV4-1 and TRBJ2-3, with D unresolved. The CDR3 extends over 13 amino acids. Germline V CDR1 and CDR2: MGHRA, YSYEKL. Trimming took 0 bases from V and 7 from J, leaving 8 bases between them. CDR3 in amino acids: CASSQDLAYTQYF. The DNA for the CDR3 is TGCGCCAGCAGCCAAGATTTGGCTTATACGCAGTATTTT.

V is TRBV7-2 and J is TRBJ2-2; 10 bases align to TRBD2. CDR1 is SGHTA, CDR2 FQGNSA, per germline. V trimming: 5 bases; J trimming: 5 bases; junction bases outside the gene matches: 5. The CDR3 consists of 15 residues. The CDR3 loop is CASSRAGGETGELFF. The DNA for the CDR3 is TGTGCCAGCAGCAGAGCGGGGGGGGAAACCGGGGAGCTGTTTTTT.

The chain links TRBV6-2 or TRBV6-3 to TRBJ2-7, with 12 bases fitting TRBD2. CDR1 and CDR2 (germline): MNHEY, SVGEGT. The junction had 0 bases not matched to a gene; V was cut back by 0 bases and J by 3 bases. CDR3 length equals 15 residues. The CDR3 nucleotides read TGTGCCAGCAGTTACTCGACTAGCGGGAGCTACGAGCAGTACTTC. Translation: CASSYSTSGSYEQYF.

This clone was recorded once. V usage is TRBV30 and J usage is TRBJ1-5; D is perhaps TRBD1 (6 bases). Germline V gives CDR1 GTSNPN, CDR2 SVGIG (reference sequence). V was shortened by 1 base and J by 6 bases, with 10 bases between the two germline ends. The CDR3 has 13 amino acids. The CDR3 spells CAWSGGLGQPQHF. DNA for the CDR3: TGTGCCTGGAGTGGGGGGCTAGGTCAGCCCCAGCATTTT. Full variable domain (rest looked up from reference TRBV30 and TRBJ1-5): SQTIHQWPATLVQPVGSPLSLECTVEGTSNPNLYWYRQAAGRGLQLLFYSVGIGQISSEVPQNLSASRPQDRQFILSSKKLLLSDSGFYLCAWSGGLGQPQHFGDGTRLSIL.

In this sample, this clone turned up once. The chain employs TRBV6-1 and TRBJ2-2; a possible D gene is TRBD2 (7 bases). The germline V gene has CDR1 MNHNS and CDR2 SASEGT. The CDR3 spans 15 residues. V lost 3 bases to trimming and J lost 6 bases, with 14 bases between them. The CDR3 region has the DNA TGTGCCAGCAGTGATAGGGGGAGGGGGGCCGGGGAGCTGTTTTTT. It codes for CASSDRGRGAGELFF.

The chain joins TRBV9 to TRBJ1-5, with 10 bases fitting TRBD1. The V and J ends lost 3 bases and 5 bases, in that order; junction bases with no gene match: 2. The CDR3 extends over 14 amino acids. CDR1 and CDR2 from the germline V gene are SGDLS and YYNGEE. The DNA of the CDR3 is TGTGCCAGCAGCGGGGGGACAGGGGATCAGCCCCAGCATTTT. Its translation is CASSGGTGDQPQHF.

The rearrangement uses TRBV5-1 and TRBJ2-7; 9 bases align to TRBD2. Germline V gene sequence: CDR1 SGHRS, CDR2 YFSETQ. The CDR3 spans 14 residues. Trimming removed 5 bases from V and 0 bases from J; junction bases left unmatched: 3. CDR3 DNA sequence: TGCGCCAGCAGAAGTAGCGGGAGCTCCTACGAGCAGTACTTC. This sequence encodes CASRSSGSSYEQYF.

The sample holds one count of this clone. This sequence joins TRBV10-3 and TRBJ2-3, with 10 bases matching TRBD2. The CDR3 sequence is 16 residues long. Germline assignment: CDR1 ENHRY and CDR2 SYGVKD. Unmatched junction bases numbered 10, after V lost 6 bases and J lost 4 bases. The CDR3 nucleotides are TGTGCCATCAGCCGACGGACTAGCGGAGGGGCAGATACGCAGTATTTT. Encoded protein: CAISRRTSGGADTQYF.

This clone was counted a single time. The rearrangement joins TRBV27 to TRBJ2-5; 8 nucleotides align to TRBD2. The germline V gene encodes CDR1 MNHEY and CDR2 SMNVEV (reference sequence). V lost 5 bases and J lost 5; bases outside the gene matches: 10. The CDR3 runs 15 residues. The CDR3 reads CASSPLTGGSETQYF. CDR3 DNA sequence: TGTGCCAGCAGTCCCCTGACGGGGGGGTCTGAGACCCAGTACTTC.